This T cell receptor beta chain was profiled in a study of OX40 agonist ivuxolimab in advanced cancers. On the study more broadly: Dose-escalation patients' cancers were hepatocellular carcinoma, melanoma, renal cell or head and neck cancer.

With autoimmune disease history or systemic immunosuppression, patients were excluded. Collection of blood occurred at baseline, at cycle 4 day 1, and at cycle 7 day 1. Data came from immunoSEQ multiplex PCR; TCRdb stores just in-frame clones and leaves some out. The sample shows roughly 66,000 clones, roughly four fifths of them seen only once. The study's findings and limits: Also present in some nonresponders was a low level of normalized T-cell clonal expansion.

V was clipped by 1 base and J by 4 bases, with 13 bases between them. The V gene's germline CDR1 is SGHTA and CDR2 FQGNSA. There are 15 residues in the CDR3. A word on this clone: Its specificity is unknown.

Sequenced material: CD4+ or CD8+ T cells sorted from blood, taken in a trial of the OX40 agonist ivuxolimab. V gene TRBV7-2 combines with J gene TRBJ1-2; D is uncertain. This TCR was recovered from an adult with an advanced solid tumor such as melanoma, head and neck, liver or kidney cancer. The CDR3 reads CASSLGVAAGYGYTF. DNA for the CDR3: TGTGCCAGCAGCTTAGGGGTTGCGGCAGGCTATGGCTACACCTTC.